Sequencing of this T cell receptor (beta chain) was carried out in a study of T-cell memory formation after mild COVID-19. Concerning this clonotype itself: What it binds is not known.

Constant-segment primers were used for 5'RACE, and the resulting TCR alpha and TCR beta cDNA libraries carried sample barcodes and UMIs. TCRdb reanalysed the 5' RACE reads using MiXCR and keeps one entry per CDR3 protein. The repertoire holds about 560,000 distinct CDR3 sequences, with roughly 20% as singletons. Overall study findings and caveats: A second wave expanding day 15 to 37 was CD4+-biased; contracting clones were balanced.

This CDR3 spans 15 amino acids. Between the trimmed V and J ends, which lost 3 bases and 4 bases, there was a span of 15 bases. The sequence was collected from an adult woman who had mild COVID-19 (a few samples of this study predate the infection). Cell type and time point are not known. The source material was PBMCs or a T cell subset sorted from them (not recorded which). The J gene is TRBJ1-2, the V gene TRBV12-3 or TRBV12-4, with a possible D match to TRBD1 (5 bases). CDR3 in DNA: TGTGCCAGCAGTTTTAGTGGGGACGGCACCTATGGCTACACCTTC. The encoded protein is CASSFSGDGTYGYTF.